These T cell receptor beta chains were read from a single sample in a study of Graves' ophthalmopathy and Graves' hyperthyroidism. TCRdb fed the multiplex PCR reads into MiXCR, producing one record per CDR3 protein. Found here are over a million distinct CDR3 sequences, 35% to 40% of them singletons; the top ten hold approximately 12%. Sample: peripheral blood or thyroid tissue (not recorded which). The receptors derive from an adult man with Graves' hyperthyroidism. CDR3s include the opening cysteine and the closing phenylalanine or tryptophan. Fields, in order: J gene, clone size, D gene, V gene, CDR3 protein, CDR3 DNA. The D gene is left open where the match is weak. For some rows the clone size is stated as once, few or many, or as a class when expanded; others skip it.

j_call: TRBJ2-5; clone_size: many; d_call: .; v_call: TRBV19; cdr3_aa: CASSFGWGRETQYF; cdr3_nt: TGTGCCAGTAGTTTCGGTTGGGGGCGGGAGACCCAGTACTTC
j_call: TRBJ1-6; clone_size: many; d_call: .; v_call: TRBV27; cdr3_aa: CASSVHPRDSPLHF; cdr3_nt: TGTGCCAGCAGCGTACACCCGAGGGATTCACCCCTCCACTTT
j_call: TRBJ1-5; clone_size: few; d_call: .; v_call: TRBV20-1; cdr3_aa: CSARPGIDWPQHF; cdr3_nt: TGCAGTGCTAGACCCGGGATTGACTGGCCCCAGCATTTT
j_call: TRBJ2-7; clone_size: many; d_call: .; v_call: TRBV20-1; cdr3_aa: CSATDSPSSYEQYF; cdr3_nt: TGCAGTGCTACCGACAGCCCTAGCTCCTACGAGCAGTACTTC
j_call: TRBJ1-2; clone_size: many; d_call: TRBD1; v_call: TRBV29-1; cdr3_aa: CRWADRGHDYGYTF; cdr3_nt: TGCAGATGGGCGGACAGGGGGCATGACTATGGCTACACCTTC
j_call: TRBJ2-7; clone_size: .; d_call: .; v_call: TRBV14; cdr3_aa: CASSPALGRSYEQYF; cdr3_nt: TGTGCCAGCAGCCCAGCCCTAGGGCGATCCTACGAGCAGTACTTC
j_call: TRBJ2-1; clone_size: .; d_call: TRBD1; v_call: TRBV7-8; cdr3_aa: CASSFGTGNEQFF; cdr3_nt: TGTGCCAGCAGCTTTGGGACAGGGAATGAGCAGTTCTTC
j_call: TRBJ1-2; clone_size: .; d_call: .; v_call: TRBV27; cdr3_aa: CASSQAILAGNYGYTF; cdr3_nt: TGTGCCAGCAGCCAAGCTATATTAGCAGGGAACTATGGCTACACCTTC
j_call: TRBJ1-1; clone_size: .; d_call: .; v_call: TRBV6-1; cdr3_aa: CASSDTRAFF; cdr3_nt: TGTGCCAGCAGTGATACGCGAGCTTTCTTT
j_call: TRBJ2-7; clone_size: .; d_call: .; v_call: TRBV20-1; cdr3_aa: CSAAGRDTTSYEQYF; cdr3_nt: TGCAGTGCTGCCGGTCGGGACACAACCTCCTACGAGCAGTACTTC
j_call: TRBJ1-6; clone_size: many; d_call: TRBD1; v_call: TRBV6-5; cdr3_aa: CASNQGGSSPLHF; cdr3_nt: TGTGCCAGCAACCAGGGGGGCAGTTCACCCCTCCACTTT
j_call: TRBJ2-5; clone_size: .; d_call: .; v_call: TRBV29-1; cdr3_aa: CSGNSGTETQYF; cdr3_nt: TGCAGCGGAAACTCCGGGACAGAGACCCAGTACTTC
j_call: TRBJ2-7; clone_size: many; d_call: .; v_call: TRBV4-1; cdr3_aa: CASSQDRGRADEQYF; cdr3_nt: TGCGCCAGCAGCCAAGATCGAGGCAGGGCCGACGAGCAGTACTTC
j_call: TRBJ1-1; clone_size: .; d_call: .; v_call: TRBV15; cdr3_aa: CATSREGSPEQWDTEAFF; cdr3_nt: TGTGCCACCAGCAGAGAGGGTTCCCCCGAACAGTGGGACACTGAAGCTTTCTTT
j_call: TRBJ1-2; clone_size: .; d_call: TRBD1; v_call: TRBV20-1; cdr3_aa: CSASSWTGYGYTF; cdr3_nt: TGCAGTGCCAGCAGTTGGACAGGGTATGGCTACACCTTC
j_call: TRBJ2-3; clone_size: .; d_call: TRBD1; v_call: TRBV7-3; cdr3_aa: CASSYGQGGTDTQYF; cdr3_nt: TGTGCCAGCAGCTACGGACAGGGGGGGACAGATACGCAGTATTTT
j_call: TRBJ2-2; clone_size: many; d_call: .; v_call: TRBV9; cdr3_aa: CASSVVAVPNTGELFF; cdr3_nt: TGTGCCAGCAGCGTAGTGGCGGTACCTAACACCGGGGAGCTGTTTTTT
j_call: TRBJ1-2; clone_size: .; d_call: .; v_call: TRBV12-3/TRBV12-4; cdr3_aa: CASSEGRFESNYGYTF; cdr3_nt: TGTGCCAGCTCCGAAGGACGTTTCGAATCTAACTATGGCTACACCTTC
j_call: TRBJ2-2; clone_size: .; d_call: .; v_call: TRBV6-6; cdr3_aa: CASNKRQGWTGELFF; cdr3_nt: TGTGCCAGCAACAAGAGGCAGGGGTGGACCGGGGAGCTGTTTTTT
j_call: TRBJ1-5; clone_size: many; d_call: .; v_call: TRBV7-8; cdr3_aa: CASSLAARGGYSNQPQHF; cdr3_nt: TGTGCCAGCAGCTTAGCCGCCCGGGGAGGGTATAGCAATCAGCCCCAGCATTTT
j_call: TRBJ2-2; clone_size: .; d_call: TRBD1; v_call: TRBV6-1; cdr3_aa: CASSDPGQGRTGELFF; cdr3_nt: TGTGCCAGCAGTGATCCGGGACAGGGACGAACCGGGGAGCTGTTTTTT
j_call: TRBJ2-7; clone_size: few; d_call: .; v_call: TRBV12-3/TRBV12-4; cdr3_aa: CASSERDSLYEQYF; cdr3_nt: TGTGCCAGCAGCGAGCGGGACAGCCTATACGAGCAGTACTTC
j_call: TRBJ1-6; clone_size: .; d_call: .; v_call: TRBV7-3; cdr3_aa: CASSLWKGSPLHF; cdr3_nt: TGTGCCAGCAGCTTATGGAAGGGTTCACCCCTCCACTTT
j_call: TRBJ2-6; clone_size: .; d_call: .; v_call: TRBV19; cdr3_aa: CASRTAGLIMPGANVLTF; cdr3_nt: TGTGCCAGTCGGACGGCAGGCTTAATCATGCCAGGGGCCAACGTCCTGACTTTC
j_call: TRBJ1-5; clone_size: .; d_call: .; v_call: TRBV6-6; cdr3_aa: CASSYEGSGDQPQHF; cdr3_nt: TGTGCCAGCAGTTATGAGGGCTCTGGCGATCAGCCCCAGCATTTT
j_call: TRBJ2-5; clone_size: few; d_call: TRBD2; v_call: TRBV9; cdr3_aa: CASSRTSGSSIGGTQYF; cdr3_nt: TGTGCCAGCAGCCGGACTAGCGGGAGCTCTATAGGAGGGACCCAGTACTTC
j_call: TRBJ2-7; clone_size: many; d_call: .; v_call: TRBV24-1; cdr3_aa: CATSDWGGGLQYF; cdr3_nt: TGTGCCACCAGTGATTGGGGCGGGGGCTTGCAGTACTTC
j_call: TRBJ1-2; clone_size: .; d_call: TRBD1; v_call: TRBV10-3; cdr3_aa: CASRQGRGFVGYTF; cdr3_nt: TGTGCCAGCAGACAGGGCAGGGGATTCGTCGGCTACACCTTC
j_call: TRBJ1-6; clone_size: .; d_call: .; v_call: TRBV7-2; cdr3_aa: CASSQGAGKWALHF; cdr3_nt: TGTGCCAGCAGCCAAGGGGCAGGGAAGTGGGCCCTCCACTTT